This is a list of T cell receptor beta chains from one sample in a study of blood T cells in healthy people across ages. TCRdb itself ran the 5' RACE reads through MiXCR, one entry per CDR3 protein. The table has more than 700,000 distinct CDR3 sequences, 46% seen once; the top ten hold around a sixth. The sequencing sample was made of blood. Source of these receptors: a man at least 80 years old in good health. CDR3s include the opening cysteine and the closing phenylalanine or tryptophan. Each record gives: clone size, V gene, J gene, D gene, CDR3 protein, CDR3 DNA. A D gene is named only where the DNA matches it firmly. Clone size, where shown, is once, few, many, or a class for clones that have expanded.

clone size: few
V gene: TRBV29-1
J gene: TRBJ2-3
D gene: NA
CDR3 protein: CSVHGGTSGTDTQYF
CDR3 DNA: TGCAGCGTCCACGGGGGTACCAGTGGCACAGATACGCAGTATTTT

clone size: NA
V gene: TRBV5-1
J gene: TRBJ2-3
D gene: TRBD2
CDR3 protein: CASSSTGLGGDTQYF
CDR3 DNA: TGCGCCAGCAGCTCAACCGGACTAGGTGGAGATACGCAGTATTTT

clone size: once
V gene: TRBV12-3/TRBV12-4
J gene: TRBJ2-2
D gene: NA
CDR3 protein: CASSLSPPPNTGELFF
CDR3 DNA: TGTGCCAGCAGTTTAAGTCCCCCACCTAACACCGGGGAGCTGTTTTTT

clone size: NA
V gene: TRBV30
J gene: TRBJ2-1
D gene: NA
CDR3 protein: CAWTNSGHDYNEQFF
CDR3 DNA: TGTGCCTGGACCAATTCGGGACACGACTACAATGAGCAGTTCTTC

clone size: NA
V gene: TRBV5-5
J gene: TRBJ2-7
D gene: TRBD2
CDR3 protein: CASSPTSFQNNEQYF
CDR3 DNA: TGTGCCAGCAGCCCGACTAGCTTCCAAAACAATGAGCAGTACTTC

clone size: NA
V gene: TRBV20-1
J gene: TRBJ1-1
D gene: NA
CDR3 protein: CSASPGGAGSEAFF
CDR3 DNA: TGCAGTGCTAGCCCGGGGGGAGCGGGTAGTGAAGCTTTCTTT

clone size: NA
V gene: TRBV4-3
J gene: TRBJ2-2
D gene: NA
CDR3 protein: CASSQDWQVDTGELFF
CDR3 DNA: TGCGCCAGCAGCCAAGATTGGCAGGTTGACACCGGGGAGCTGTTTTTT

clone size: NA
V gene: TRBV20-1
J gene: TRBJ1-1
D gene: NA
CDR3 protein: CSAPGEGNEAFF
CDR3 DNA: TGCAGTGCCCCAGGGGAGGGAAATGAAGCTTTCTTT

clone size: NA
V gene: TRBV12-3/TRBV12-4
J gene: TRBJ2-1
D gene: TRBD2
CDR3 protein: CASSAPHRSGSSYNEQFF
CDR3 DNA: TGTGCCAGCAGTGCTCCCCACCGAAGCGGGAGCTCCTACAATGAGCAGTTCTTC

clone size: NA
V gene: TRBV29-1
J gene: TRBJ1-1
D gene: NA
CDR3 protein: CSVNTGTVNTEAFF
CDR3 DNA: TGCAGCGTTAATACCGGGACGGTGAACACTGAAGCTTTCTTT

clone size: many
V gene: TRBV20-1
J gene: TRBJ2-1
D gene: NA
CDR3 protein: CSARGPETNEQFF
CDR3 DNA: TGCAGTGCTAGAGGTCCAGAAACTAATGAGCAGTTCTTC

clone size: NA
V gene: TRBV11-3
J gene: TRBJ2-3
D gene: TRBD1
CDR3 protein: CASSSLSGTAGDTQYF
CDR3 DNA: TGTGCCAGCAGCTCCCTTTCCGGGACAGCTGGGGATACGCAGTATTTT

clone size: once
V gene: TRBV20-1
J gene: TRBJ2-3
D gene: NA
CDR3 protein: CSARGQHGTDTQYF
CDR3 DNA: TGCAGTGCTCGGGGGCAGCACGGCACAGATACGCAGTATTTT

clone size: NA
V gene: TRBV21-1
J gene: TRBJ2-3
D gene: NA
CDR3 protein: CASSPRSSGRLGYF
CDR3 DNA: TGTGCCAGCAGCCCCCGAAGTAGCGGGAGGCTAGGGTATTTT